The 6 T cell receptor beta chains in this list originate from one sample, sequenced in a study of shared T cell receptors in the human thymus. TCRdb's table, derived via immunoSEQ multiplex PCR, lists solely in-frame clones and lacks some. There are hundreds of thousands of clones in the sample; approximately 87% occur only once, and 0.0095% to 0.013% lies in the top ten. These data were also filed under a second study, of human thymus T cells.

Specimen: thymocytes. The receptors come from a boy younger than two with a congenital heart defect.

The chain carries TRBV9 and TRBJ2-3; tentative D call: TRBD2 (5 bases). The ends were cut back, 4 bases at V and 2 bases at J, with 23 bases in the middle. The CDR3 is 18 residues long. CDR1 is SGDLS and CDR2 is YYNGEE in the germline V gene. Here the CDR3 reads CASSPHYPGVPTTDTQYF. CDR3 DNA sequence: TGTGCCAGCAGCCCCCACTACCCCGGGGTCCCCACCACAGATACGCAGTATTTT.

This clone has more than one count but fewer than ten. The chain is built from TRBV18 and TRBJ1-5; D is possibly TRBD1 (6 bases). The V gene lost 3 bases and the J gene lost 3 bases, with 12 bases spanning the gap. Germline V gene data show CDR1 as KGHSH and CDR2 as LQKENI. This CDR3 is built from 15 residues. CDR3 sequence: CASSPLRGINQPQHF. The CDR3 DNA sequence: TGTGCCAGCTCACCCCTAAGGGGGATCAATCAGCCCCAGCATTTT.

V is TRBV5-1 and J is TRBJ1-5; 10 bases match TRBD1. The CDR3 sequence is 14 residues long. V was pared by 4 bases and J by 5 bases, with 3 bases of the junction left unmatched. CDR1 is SGHRS, CDR2 YFSETQ, per germline. The CDR3 reads CASSTTGGDQPQHF. In DNA, the CDR3 is TGCGCCAGCAGCACGACAGGGGGCGATCAGCCCCAGCATTTT. Full variable domain (remainder filled in from reference TRBV5-1 and TRBJ1-5): KAGVTQTPRYLIKTRGQQVTLSCSPISGHRSVSWYQQTPGQGLQFLFEYFSETQRNKGNFPGRFSGRQFSNSRSEMNVSTLELGDSALYLCASSTTGGDQPQHFGDGTRLSIL.

This chain joins TRBV25-1 and TRBJ2-5; 9 positions match TRBD1. Trimming cost V 4 bases and J 3 bases; bases outside gene matches: 9. CDR1 and CDR2 from the germline V gene are MGHDK and SYGVNS. The CDR3 is 16 amino acids. The CDR3 reads CASSVRGQGGKETQYF. The CDR3 DNA sequence: TGTGCCAGCAGTGTCCGGGGACAGGGTGGGAAAGAGACCCAGTACTTC.

The J gene is TRBJ1-3, the V gene TRBV18; 9 positions match TRBD1. Losses at the gene ends were 3 bases for V and 4 bases for J; bases not matched to a gene: 16. Germline CDR1 reads KGHSH; CDR2 reads LQKENI. CDR3 length: 19 amino acids. The CDR3 DNA reads as TGTGCCAGCTCACCGATTAACCTCCGGGACAGGGTATCAGGAAACACCATATATTTT. Protein sequence: CASSPINLRDRVSGNTIYF.

V gene TRBV5-1 combines with J gene TRBJ2-7; 7 bases are a match to TRBD2. The V and J ends lost 3 bases and 5 bases, in that order; junction bases with no gene match: 5. Germline-derived CDR1 and CDR2 are SGHRS and YFSETQ. The CDR3 length is 13 residues. CDR3: CASSSGLPDEQYF. The CDR3 coding sequence is TGCGCCAGCAGCTCGGGACTACCCGACGAGCAGTACTTC.